Following are 20 T cell receptor beta chains from one sample sequenced in a study of blood T cell repertoires in COVID-19. Measured with immunoSEQ multiplex PCR; TCRdb has only the in-frame clones, and not every one. This table holds 200,000 to 250,000 clones, roughly 84% found once. The sequencing input was peripheral blood. All receptors come from a woman over 75 with COVID-19, enrolled during active disease.

This rearrangement joins TRBV6-2 or TRBV6-3 to TRBJ2-7; D unresolved. There are 14 residues in the CDR3. Germline CDR1 and CDR2: MNHEY and SVGEGT. Trimming cost V 0 bases and J 0 bases, with 6 bases left between them. The chain's CDR3 is CASSYSQTSYEQYF. For the CDR3, the DNA is TGTGCCAGCAGTTACTCACAGACCTCCTACGAGCAGTACTTC.

This chain uses TRBV11-2 with TRBJ1-2, with 10 bases lining up with TRBD1. Trimming at V came to 3 bases and at J to 6 bases, leaving 13 bases not matched to a gene. The CDR3 has 17 residues. Per the germline V gene, CDR1 is SGHAT and CDR2 is FQNNGV. The CDR3 sequence: CASSFSGQGLVGDGYTF. The DNA of the CDR3 is TGTGCCAGCAGCTTTTCGGGACAGGGGCTTGTAGGGGATGGCTACACCTTC.

The CDR3 loop is CASSPGIAGFGPFSRTGELFF. The CDR3, as DNA: TGTGCCAGCAGTCCCGGGATAGCGGGGTTCGGCCCTTTTTCGAGGACCGGGGAGCTGTTTTTT. V is TRBV6-6 and J is TRBJ2-2; 8 positions agree with TRBD2. This CDR3 contains 21 residues. Germline V CDR1 and CDR2: MNHNY, SVGAGI (reference sequence). J lost 5 bases, V lost 5 bases, and 25 bases had no gene match.

CDR3 in amino acids: CASSPPLAGGPTGELFF. In DNA, the CDR3 is TGTGCCAGCTCACCACCGTTAGCGGGGGGCCCCACCGGGGAGCTGTTTTTT. V is TRBV18 and J is TRBJ2-2, with 10 positions matching TRBD2. The trim removed 0 bases at V and 4 bases at J, leaving 5 bases unmatched. Germline loops: CDR1 KGHSH, CDR2 LQKENI. The CDR3 has 17 amino acids.

The CDR3 coding sequence is TGTGCCAGCAGCCACGAGGGTGAGGCTGAAGCTTTCTTT. This sequence encodes CASSHEGEAEAFF. The V call is TRBV3-1 (or the pseudogene TRBV3-2), the J call TRBJ1-1; D remains unclear. Germline values: CDR1 LGHDT, CDR2 YNNKEL (reference sequence). The CDR3 contains 13 residues. Trimming removed 3 bases at V and 6 bases at J, with 11 bases between.

The J gene is TRBJ1-3, the V gene TRBV9; D gene uncertain. The CDR3 length is 17 residues. CDR1 and CDR2 from the germline V gene are SGDLS and YYNGEE. Trimming left V 0 bases short and J 0 bases short, with 13 bases between. The CDR3 reads CASSVDTFVSSGNTIYF. The CDR3 DNA follows: TGTGCCAGCAGCGTAGACACGTTCGTAAGCTCTGGAAACACCATATATTTT.

V is TRBV18 and J is TRBJ1-2; 7 nucleotides agree with TRBD1. The CDR3 covers 13 residues. The junction had 2 bases not matched to a gene; V was cut back by 4 bases and J by 3 bases. CDR1 is KGHSH, CDR2 LQKENI, per germline. As DNA, the CDR3 is TGTGCCAGCTCACTAGGGACAGACTATGGCTACACCTTC. Its protein product is CASSLGTDYGYTF.

The chain uses TRBV29-1 and TRBJ2-1; TRBD1 matches 9 bases. The germline V gene has CDR1 SQVTM and CDR2 ANQGSEA. V was clipped by 7 bases and J by 2 bases; unmatched bases: 6. The CDR3 spans 14 residues. This CDR3 is CSARDRDPYNEQFF. In nucleotides, the CDR3 is TGCAGCGCAAGGGACAGGGACCCCTACAATGAGCAGTTCTTC.

This clone was counted between two and nine times. This chain uses TRBV18 with TRBJ2-2; 9 bases align to TRBD1. The germline CDR1 and CDR2 sequences are KGHSH and LQKENI. CDR3 length equals 15 residues. Germline trimming cut 5 bases from V and 5 bases from J; bases unmatched to any gene: 6. As DNA, the CDR3 is TGTGCCAGCTCAACCCGGGACAGGGTAACCGGGGAGCTGTTTTTT. Translated, it gives CASSTRDRVTGELFF.

The chain combines TRBV30 with TRBJ1-3, with TRBD1 matching 10 bases. This CDR3 is built from 18 residues. V lost 1 base and J lost 0; bases outside the gene matches: 9. The V gene's germline CDR1 is GTSNPN and CDR2 SVGIG (reference sequence). CDR3 in DNA: TGTGCCTGGAGTGCTGACAGGGGGCTCGGTCACTCTGGAAACACCATATATTTT. Encoded protein: CAWSADRGLGHSGNTIYF.

The chain uses TRBV6-5 and TRBJ1-6; no clear D gene. The germline V gene encodes CDR1 MNHEY and CDR2 SVGAGI. The CDR3 consists of 15 residues. V was pared by 2 bases and J by 2 bases, with 7 bases between. For the CDR3, the DNA is TGTGCCAGCAGTTACCGGGTACCCTATAATTCACCCCTCCACTTT. It encodes CASSYRVPYNSPLHF.

This sequence joins TRBV14 and TRBJ1-6; D may be TRBD1 (6 bases). The V gene's germline CDR1 is SGHDN and CDR2 FVKESK. Trimming took 3 bases from V and 10 from J, leaving 13 bases between them. CDR3 length: 14 amino acids. The CDR3 DNA follows: TGTGCCAGCAGCCACAGGGGCCACGGGTCACCCCTCCACTTT. This gives the protein CASSHRGHGSPLHF. The full variable domain, with the rest looked up from reference TRBV14 and TRBJ1-6, is EAGVTQFPSHSVIEKGQTVTLRCDPISGHDNLYWYRRVMGKEIKFLLHFVKESKQDESGMPNNRFLAERTGGTYSTLKVQPAELEDSGVYFCASSHRGHGSPLHFGNGTRLTVT.

The chain combines TRBV5-1 with TRBJ1-4, with a tentative D call TRBD1 (6 bases). The V and J ends lost 4 bases and 0 bases respectively, with 16 bases between them. This CDR3 has 17 residues. Germline CDR1 is SGHRS and CDR2 is YFSETQ. CDR3 DNA sequence: TGCGCCAGCAGCCGGGGGGCCAGGGGCCCAACTAATGAAAAACTGTTTTTT. Its protein is CASSRGARGPTNEKLFF.

V and J are TRBV7-9 and TRBJ1-2; D perhaps matches TRBD1 (6 bases). The ends were cut back, 5 bases at V and 8 bases at J, with 15 bases in the middle. The germline V gene has CDR1 SEHNR and CDR2 FQNEAQ (reference sequence). CDR3 length: 13 amino acids. CDR3 DNA sequence: TGTGCCAGCAGCCTCCCCACAGGGCGCGGCTACACCTTC. Amino acids: CASSLPTGRGYTF.

This clone was seen just once. This chain joins TRBV7-2 and TRBJ2-3; D is ambiguous. The germline CDR1 and CDR2 sequences are SGHTA and FQGNSA. The ends were cut back, 2 bases at V and 1 base at J, with 10 bases in the middle. CDR3 length: 15 residues. CDR3 amino acids: CASSLMALGTDTQYF. The CDR3 nucleotides read TGTGCCAGCAGCTTAATGGCTTTGGGCACAGATACGCAGTATTTT.

This clone has more than one count but fewer than ten. The chain carries TRBV2 and TRBJ1-1, with 10 bases that match TRBD1. The germline gives CDR1 SNHLY, CDR2 FYNNEI. Trimming removed 4 bases from V and 4 bases from J; junction bases left unmatched: 0. The CDR3 contains 13 residues. CDR3 in DNA: TGTGCCAGCAGTGGGACAGGGGGCACTGAAGCTTTCTTT. It codes for CASSGTGGTEAFF.

J is TRBJ2-1 and V is TRBV4-1; 12 bases match TRBD2. Germline lookup yields CDR1 MGHRA and CDR2 YSYEKL. The trim removed 1 base at V and 6 bases at J, leaving 7 bases unmatched. This CDR3 spans 17 amino acids. CDR3 in DNA: TGCGCCAGCAGCCAAGGCCTGACTAGCGGGGGTCGCAATGAGCAGTTCTTC. Translation gives CASSQGLTSGGRNEQFF.

The gene calls are TRBV11-2 and TRBJ1-1; D might be TRBD1 (6 bases). In germline, CDR1 is SGHAT, CDR2 FQNNGV. The CDR3 runs 14 residues. The CDR3 reads CVLGGGGRDTEAFF. The CDR3 nucleotides read TGTGTTCTGGGGGGGGGCGGCCGAGACACTGAAGCTTTCTTT.

The V gene is TRBV24-1, the J gene TRBJ2-7; possible D gene TRBD1, 6 bases. V dropped 3 bases and J dropped 5 bases, with 10 bases sitting between them. CDR1 and CDR2 from the germline V gene are KGHDR and SFDVKD. This CDR3 spans 13 amino acids. The CDR3 spells CATSDPPGDEQYF. The CDR3 DNA reads TGTGCCACCAGTGATCCCCCAGGGGACGAGCAGTACTTC.

This clone was observed once. The chain joins TRBV5-1 to TRBJ1-5; 9 bases align to TRBD1. The CDR3 runs to 15 residues. Germline loops: CDR1 SGHRS, CDR2 YFSETQ. V gave up 0 bases and J gave up 6 bases; unmatched junction bases: 4. The CDR3 region has the DNA TGCGCCAGCAGCTTGGGGGACAGGGATGGTCAGCCCCAGCATTTT. Its protein is CASSLGDRDGQPQHF.